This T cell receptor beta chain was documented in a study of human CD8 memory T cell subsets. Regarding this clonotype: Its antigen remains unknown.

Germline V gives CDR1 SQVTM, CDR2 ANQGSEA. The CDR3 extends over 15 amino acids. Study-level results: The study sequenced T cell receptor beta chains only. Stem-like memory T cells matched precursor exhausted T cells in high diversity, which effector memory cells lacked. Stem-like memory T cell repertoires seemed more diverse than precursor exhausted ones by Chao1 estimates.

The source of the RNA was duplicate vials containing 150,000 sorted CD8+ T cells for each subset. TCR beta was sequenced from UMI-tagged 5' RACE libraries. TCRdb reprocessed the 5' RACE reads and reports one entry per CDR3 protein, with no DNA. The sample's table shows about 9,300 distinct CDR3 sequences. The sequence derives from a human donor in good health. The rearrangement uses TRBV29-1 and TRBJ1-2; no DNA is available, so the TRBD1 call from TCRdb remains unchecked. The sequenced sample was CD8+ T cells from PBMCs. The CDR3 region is CSVKGAAMLNYGYTF.